Below are 11 T cell receptor beta chains sequenced from a single sample in a study of OX40 agonist ivuxolimab in advanced cancers. Assay: immunoSEQ multiplex PCR; the TCRdb copy retains only in-frame clones and omits some. The data contain some 75,000 clones, around 82% of them singletons. The sequences come from CD4+ or CD8+ T cells sorted from blood, collected in a trial of the OX40 agonist ivuxolimab. Receptor source: an adult with an advanced solid tumor such as melanoma, head and neck, liver or kidney cancer.

The rearrangement links TRBV6-1 to TRBJ2-7; D not certain. The CDR3 runs 13 residues. CDR1 and CDR2 from the germline V gene are MNHNS and SASEGT. Deletions cut 0 bases from V and 4 bases from J, with 7 bases between. The CDR3 region has the DNA TGTGCCAGCAGTGAAGCAAACGGGTACGAGCAGTACTTC. Residues: CASSEANGYEQYF.

V and J are TRBV5-1 and TRBJ2-5, with 9 bases fitting TRBD2. Trimming at V came to 3 bases and at J to 5 bases, leaving 2 bases not matched to a gene. The CDR3 sequence is 13 residues long. Germline V gives CDR1 SGHRS, CDR2 YFSETQ. CDR3 region: CASSSSGIETQYF. CDR3 bases: TGCGCCAGCAGCTCTAGCGGGATCGAGACCCAGTACTTC.

The chain's CDR3 is CASSLTGSGAGELFF. The CDR3 DNA sequence: TGTGCCAGCAGCTTGACTGGGAGCGGCGCCGGGGAGCTGTTTTTT. The V call is TRBV5-6, the J call TRBJ2-2, with D tentatively TRBD2 (5 bases). Trimming shortened V by 1 base and J by 6 bases, and 13 bases separated the two germline ends. Germline V lookup: CDR1 SGHDT, CDR2 YYEEEE. This CDR3 region has 15 residues.

V is TRBV6-1 and J is TRBJ2-7; 8 bases agree with TRBD2. The junction had 8 bases not matched to a gene; V was cut back by 5 bases and J by 2 bases. Germline CDR1 is MNHNS and CDR2 is SASEGT. The CDR3 contains 15 residues. The CDR3 DNA reads as TGTGCCAGCAGTCCCCGGGTAGCGGGACCCTACGAGCAGTACTTC. Translation gives CASSPRVAGPYEQYF.

The CDR3 DNA sequence: TGTGCCATCAGTGAGAGGGACATGGCCAAAAACATTCAGTACTTC. Its translation: CAISERDMAKNIQYF. The chain combines TRBV10-3 with TRBJ2-4, with TRBD1 as a possible D gene (6 bases). Germline V gene data show CDR1 as ENHRY and CDR2 as SYGVKD. This CDR3 spans 15 amino acids. The V gene lost 2 bases and the J gene lost 1 base, with 9 bases spanning the gap.

The count of this clone is one. This chain connects TRBV2 to TRBJ1-4, with TRBD1 as a possible D gene (5 bases). The CDR3 is 12 amino acids. Germline loops: CDR1 SNHLY, CDR2 FYNNEI. The germline V and J ends were trimmed by 8 bases and 5 bases, with 9 bases remaining between them. The CDR3 spells CASRRQNEKLFF. Written as DNA, the CDR3 is TGTGCCAGCCGTCGACAGAATGAAAAACTGTTTTTT.

The V gene is TRBV9, the J gene TRBJ1-3; no reliable D call. With 0 bases removed from V and 1 base from J, the gap between germline ends came to 5 bases. The CDR3 spans 14 residues. Germline CDR1 reads SGDLS; CDR2 reads YYNGEE. The CDR3 DNA reads as TGTGCCAGCAGCGTAGGGGAGTCTGGAAACACCATATATTTT. This gives the protein CASSVGESGNTIYF.

This clone appeared a few times. V and J are TRBV19 and TRBJ1-4; a possible D gene is TRBD1 (6 bases). The CDR3 is 15 residues long. The V and J ends lost 5 bases and 8 bases respectively, with 18 bases between them. CDR1 is LNHDA, CDR2 SQIVND, per germline (reference sequence). This CDR3 reads CASSLQQGIGEKLFF. CDR3 nucleotide sequence: TGTGCCAGTAGTCTACAACAGGGAATAGGCGAAAAACTGTTTTTT. The entire variable domain, with the rest obtained from reference TRBV19 and TRBJ1-4, is as follows: DGGITQSPKYLFRKEGQNVTLSCEQNLNHDAMYWYRQDPGQGLRLIYYSQIVNDFQKGDIAEGYSVSREKKESFPLTVTSAQKNPTAFYLCASSLQQGIGEKLFFGSGTQLSVL.

The rearrangement links TRBV9 to TRBJ2-3, with no clear D. This CDR3 has 15 residues. Trimming stripped 1 base from V and 0 bases from J, with 9 bases between. In germline, CDR1 is SGDLS, CDR2 YYNGEE. Written as DNA, the CDR3 is TGTGCCAGCAGCGTAAGGATTGATAGCACAGATACGCAGTATTTT. It encodes CASSVRIDSTDTQYF. Full variable domain (rest looked up from reference TRBV9 and TRBJ2-3): DSGVTQTPKHLITATGQRVTLRCSPRSGDLSVYWYQQSLDQGLQFLIQYYNGEERAKGNILERFSAQQFPDLHSELNLSSLELGDSALYFCASSVRIDSTDTQYFGPGTRLTVL.

The genes are TRBV28 and TRBJ1-2; D is possibly TRBD1 (5 bases). Germline CDR1 is MDHEN and CDR2 is SYDVKM. The CDR3 has 15 amino acids. Trimming removed 3 bases at V and 0 bases at J, with 11 bases between. In DNA form, the CDR3 reads TGTGCCAGCAGTTTTCAGGGCAGGACTAACTATGGCTACACCTTC. Protein sequence: CASSFQGRTNYGYTF.

V and J are TRBV28 and TRBJ2-7; TRBD1 aligns across 7 bases. This CDR3 has 14 residues. Germline values: CDR1 MDHEN, CDR2 SYDVKM. The V and J ends lost 4 bases and 3 bases, in that order; junction bases with no gene match: 6. This chain's CDR3 is CASSSTGTDYEQYF. Written as DNA, the CDR3 is TGTGCCAGCAGTTCTACCGGGACAGACTACGAGCAGTACTTC.